Listed here are 14 T cell receptor beta chains from one sample, sequenced in a study of T cells after yellow fever vaccination. Each CDR3 protein is one row after TCRdb ran MiXCR on the 5' RACE reads. The sample lists some 320,000 distinct CDR3 sequences, 4.1% occurring once. The sample consisted of PBMCs, taken 5 days after the yellow fever booster vaccination. Receptors originate from a man between 18 and 35 years old who received the YFV17D yellow fever vaccine.

This clonotype was counted at least ten times. The chain combines TRBV7-6 with TRBJ2-5, with 10 bases that match TRBD2. J lost 5 bases, V lost 7 bases, and 13 bases had no gene match. Per germline, CDR1 SGHVS and CDR2 FNYEAQ. CDR3 length: 16 residues. The CDR3 nucleotides are TGTGCCAGCACCCTTAGGCCAGCGGGGGGGCATGAGACCCAGTACTTC. It specifies CASTLRPAGGHETQYF.

The chain is built from TRBV6-5 and TRBJ2-3, with 7 bases that match TRBD1. After removal of 6 bases from V and 4 bases from J, the junction contained 10 bases not matched to a gene. The CDR3 extends over 15 amino acids. CDR1 and CDR2 from the germline V gene are MNHEY and SVGAGI. The DNA of the CDR3 is TGTGCCAGCAGCCGTACAGGGGTTGGCCCAGATACGCAGTATTTT. Protein: CASSRTGVGPDTQYF.

This chain uses TRBV5-1 with TRBJ2-7, with 9 bases identical to TRBD1. Germline assignment: CDR1 SGHRS and CDR2 YFSETQ. J gave up 6 bases and V 2 bases, and 9 bases lay outside the gene matches. This CDR3 spans 15 amino acids. The CDR3 spells CASSLPGQGVAEQYF. CDR3 DNA: TGCGCCAGCAGCTTACCGGGACAGGGAGTCGCCGAGCAGTACTTC.

V usage is TRBV2 and J usage is TRBJ1-2; 9 bases map to TRBD1. The CDR3 runs to 16 residues. Germline CDR1 and CDR2: SNHLY and FYNNEI. Trimming took 2 bases from V and 1 from J; bases not matched to a gene: 5. DNA for the CDR3: TGTGCCAGCAGTGAACCCGGGACAGGGATTAACTATGGCTACACCTTC. This translates into CASSEPGTGINYGYTF.

This clonotype has a handful of counts. This chain connects TRBV2 to TRBJ1-6, with D possibly TRBD1 on 5 matching bases. V lost 5 bases to trimming and J lost 1 base, with 9 bases between them. There are 15 residues in the CDR3. The germline CDR1 and CDR2 sequences are SNHLY and FYNNEI. The CDR3 loop is CASSTDISYNSPLHF. CDR3 nucleotide sequence: TGTGCCAGCAGTACGGACATTTCCTATAATTCACCCCTCCACTTT.

Ten or more counts support this clonotype. The genes are TRBV30 and TRBJ1-5, with D unresolved. V was pared by 0 bases and J by 4 bases, with 7 bases between. The CDR3 covers 13 residues. Germline V gives CDR1 GTSNPN, CDR2 SVGIG (reference sequence). The chain's CDR3 is CAWSVAANQPQHF. CDR3 bases: TGTGCCTGGAGTGTGGCAGCTAATCAGCCCCAGCATTTT.

The chain is built from TRBV15 and TRBJ2-2, with D possibly matching TRBD1 (5 bases). V was trimmed by 0 bases and J by 4 bases, leaving 12 bases between them. CDR1 LNHNV and CDR2 YYDKDF come from the germline V gene (reference sequence). CDR3 length equals 16 residues. The CDR3 region is CATSRDQGRSTGELFF. DNA of the CDR3: TGTGCCACCAGCAGAGATCAGGGAAGGTCCACCGGGGAGCTGTTTTTT.

Points on this clonotype: One end of the junction fails to match germline, which may point to a read error. The CDR3 DNA follows: TGCGCCAGCAGGTTGGAAGGAAACGAGCAGTACTTC. Amino acids: CASRLEGNEQYF. V gene TRBV5-1 combines with J gene TRBJ2-7; D call uncertain. This CDR3 comprises 12 residues. Looked up from germline, CDR1 is SGHRS and CDR2 is YFSETQ.

V gene TRBV18 combines with J gene TRBJ2-7; D not certain. This CDR3 region has 13 residues. With 3 bases removed from V and 4 bases from J, the gap between germline ends came to 10 bases. Germline CDR1 and CDR2: KGHSH and LQKENI. The CDR3 sequence is CASSPEVDYEQYF. The DNA for the CDR3 is TGTGCCAGCTCACCCGAGGTAGATTACGAGCAGTACTTC.

This chain joins TRBV18 and TRBJ1-1; D is ambiguous. This CDR3 has 13 amino acids. The germline V gene has CDR1 KGHSH and CDR2 LQKENI. The V end was cut by 1 base, the J end by 12 bases, with 15 bases between. The CDR3 spells CASSPRREGETFF. The CDR3 region has the DNA TGTGCCAGCTCACCACGGCGGGAGGGAGAGACTTTCTTT.

This clonotype was counted ten times or more. V gene TRBV15 combines with J gene TRBJ1-2, with 7 positions matching TRBD1. The CDR3 has 18 residues. The V gene end was trimmed by 0 bases and the J gene end by 1 base; junction bases not matched to a gene: 11. Germline V CDR1 and CDR2: LNHNV, YYDKDF (reference sequence). This CDR3 reads CATSREGQGGFGNYGYTF. The CDR3 DNA follows: TGTGCCACCAGCAGAGAGGGCCAGGGGGGATTTGGTAACTATGGCTACACCTTC.

This clonotype was recorded many times. The chain has TRBV5-5 and TRBJ2-1; no clear D. This CDR3 spans 15 amino acids. Per germline, CDR1 SGHKS and CDR2 YYEKEE (reference sequence). Deletions cut 4 bases from V and 7 bases from J, with 18 bases between. The CDR3 DNA reads as TGTGCCAGCAGCCCGCAGCCGGCTAGGGTAAATGAGCAGTTCTTC. It translates to CASSPQPARVNEQFF.

There are a few counts of this clonotype. The chain joins TRBV12-3 or TRBV12-4 to TRBJ2-5; D might be TRBD2 (6 bases). CDR3 length: 12 amino acids. The V gene lost 6 bases and the J gene lost 4 bases, with 9 bases spanning the gap. The CDR3 DNA follows: TGTGCCAGCAGCACGGAGGGAGAGACCCAGTACTTC. Its translation is CASSTEGETQYF.

The chain employs TRBV7-9 and TRBJ2-7; 9 bases are shared with TRBD1. V shed 5 bases, J shed 4 bases, and the junction held 9 bases outside the gene matches. This CDR3 is 15 amino acids long. Germline V gives CDR1 SEHNR, CDR2 FQNEAQ (reference sequence). The CDR3 DNA is TGTGCCAGCAGCGACCTGGGACAGGGAGGTTACGAGCAGTACTTC. The encoded protein is CASSDLGQGGYEQYF.